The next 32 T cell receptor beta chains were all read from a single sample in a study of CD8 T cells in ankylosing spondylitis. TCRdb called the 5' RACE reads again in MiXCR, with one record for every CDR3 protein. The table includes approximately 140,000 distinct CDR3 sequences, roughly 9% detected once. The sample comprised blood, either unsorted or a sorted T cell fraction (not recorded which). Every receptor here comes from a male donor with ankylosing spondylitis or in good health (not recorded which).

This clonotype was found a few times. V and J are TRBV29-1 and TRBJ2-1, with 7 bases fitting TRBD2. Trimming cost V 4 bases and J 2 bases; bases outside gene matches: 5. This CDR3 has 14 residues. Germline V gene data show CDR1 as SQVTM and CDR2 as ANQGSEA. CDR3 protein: CSVVGSGAYNEQFF. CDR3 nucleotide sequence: TGCAGCGTTGTGGGCAGCGGGGCCTACAATGAGCAGTTCTTC.

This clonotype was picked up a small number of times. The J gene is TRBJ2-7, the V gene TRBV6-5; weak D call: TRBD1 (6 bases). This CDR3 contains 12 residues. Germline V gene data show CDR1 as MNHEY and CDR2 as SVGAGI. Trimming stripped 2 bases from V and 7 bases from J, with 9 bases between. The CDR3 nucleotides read TGTGCCAGCAGTTACAAGACAGGAGAGCAGTACTTC. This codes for CASSYKTGEQYF.

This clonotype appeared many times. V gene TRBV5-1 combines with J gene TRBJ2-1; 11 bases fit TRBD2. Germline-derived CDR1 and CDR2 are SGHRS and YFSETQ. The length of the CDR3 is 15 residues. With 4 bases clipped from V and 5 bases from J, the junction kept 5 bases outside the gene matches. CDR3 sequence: CASSPIAGGDNEQFF. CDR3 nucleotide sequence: TGCGCCAGCAGCCCGATAGCGGGAGGGGACAATGAGCAGTTCTTC.

CDR3 amino acids: CASSPGGSGANVLTF. In nucleotides, the CDR3 is TGTGCCAGCAGTCCAGGGGGCTCTGGGGCCAACGTCCTGACTTTC. This chain links TRBV7-8 with TRBJ2-6; 7 nucleotides match TRBD1. Germline assignment: CDR1 SGHVS and CDR2 FQNEAQ. CDR3 length equals 15 residues. V was clipped by 6 bases and J by 0 bases; unmatched bases: 2.

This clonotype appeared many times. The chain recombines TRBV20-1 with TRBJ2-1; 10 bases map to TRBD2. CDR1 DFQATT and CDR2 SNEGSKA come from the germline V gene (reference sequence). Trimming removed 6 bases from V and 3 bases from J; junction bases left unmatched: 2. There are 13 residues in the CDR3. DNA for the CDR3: TGCAGTGCCCTAGCGGGGGACTACAATGAGCAGTTCTTC. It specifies CSALAGDYNEQFF.

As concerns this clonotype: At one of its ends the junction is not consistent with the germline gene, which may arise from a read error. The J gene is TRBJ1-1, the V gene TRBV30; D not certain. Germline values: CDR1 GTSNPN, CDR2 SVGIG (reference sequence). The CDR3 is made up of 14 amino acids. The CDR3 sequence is CAWSVPRGNTVAFF. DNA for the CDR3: TGTGCCTGGAGTGTACCTCGCGGGAACACTGTAGCTTTCTTT.

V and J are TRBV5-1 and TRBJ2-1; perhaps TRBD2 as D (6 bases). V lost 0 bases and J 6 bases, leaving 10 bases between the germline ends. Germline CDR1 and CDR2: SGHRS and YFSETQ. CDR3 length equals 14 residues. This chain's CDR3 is CASSLVAGSNEQFF. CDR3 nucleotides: TGCGCCAGCAGCTTGGTGGCGGGAAGCAATGAGCAGTTCTTC.

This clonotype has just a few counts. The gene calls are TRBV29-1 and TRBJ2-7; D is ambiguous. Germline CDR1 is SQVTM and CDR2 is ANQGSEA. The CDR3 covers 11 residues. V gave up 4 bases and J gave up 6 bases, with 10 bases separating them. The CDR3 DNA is TGCAGCGTTGGGCCCTGGGGCGAGCAGTACTTC. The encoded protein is CSVGPWGEQYF.

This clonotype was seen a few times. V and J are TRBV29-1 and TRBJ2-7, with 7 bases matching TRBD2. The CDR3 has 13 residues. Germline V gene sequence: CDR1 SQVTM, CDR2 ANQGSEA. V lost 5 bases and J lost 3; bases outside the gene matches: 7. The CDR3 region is CSVLAGDNYEQYF. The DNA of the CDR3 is TGCAGCGTTCTGGCGGGAGATAACTACGAGCAGTACTTC.

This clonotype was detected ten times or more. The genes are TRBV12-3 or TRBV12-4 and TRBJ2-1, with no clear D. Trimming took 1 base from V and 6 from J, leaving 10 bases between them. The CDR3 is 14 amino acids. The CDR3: CASSLGGSLNEQFF. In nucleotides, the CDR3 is TGTGCCAGCAGTTTAGGGGGATCTCTCAATGAGCAGTTCTTC.

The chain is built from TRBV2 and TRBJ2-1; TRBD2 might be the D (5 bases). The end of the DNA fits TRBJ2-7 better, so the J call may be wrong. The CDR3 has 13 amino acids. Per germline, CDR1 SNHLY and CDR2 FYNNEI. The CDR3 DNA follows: TGTGCCAGCAGGGCGACTATGGTAGCTGAGCAGTACTTC. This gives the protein CASRATMVAEQYF.

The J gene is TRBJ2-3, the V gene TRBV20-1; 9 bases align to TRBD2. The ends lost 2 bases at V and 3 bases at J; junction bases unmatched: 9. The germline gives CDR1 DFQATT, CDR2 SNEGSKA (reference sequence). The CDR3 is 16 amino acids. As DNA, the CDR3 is TGCAGTGCTAGACCTTCTCTAGCGGGAAGAACAGATACGCAGTATTTT. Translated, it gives CSARPSLAGRTDTQYF.

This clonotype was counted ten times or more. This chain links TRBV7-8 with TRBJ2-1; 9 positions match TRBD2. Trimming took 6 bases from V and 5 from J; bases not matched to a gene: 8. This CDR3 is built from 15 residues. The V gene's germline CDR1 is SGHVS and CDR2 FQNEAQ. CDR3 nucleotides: TGTGCCAGCAGTAAGGAGGGACTAGCCAACAATGAGCAGTTCTTC. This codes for CASSKEGLANNEQFF.

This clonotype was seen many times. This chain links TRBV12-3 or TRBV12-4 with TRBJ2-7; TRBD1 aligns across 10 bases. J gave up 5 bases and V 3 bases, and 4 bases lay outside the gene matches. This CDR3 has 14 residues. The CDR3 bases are TGTGCCAGCAGTTTGGGGACAGGGGTGGACGAGCAGTACTTC. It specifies CASSLGTGVDEQYF.

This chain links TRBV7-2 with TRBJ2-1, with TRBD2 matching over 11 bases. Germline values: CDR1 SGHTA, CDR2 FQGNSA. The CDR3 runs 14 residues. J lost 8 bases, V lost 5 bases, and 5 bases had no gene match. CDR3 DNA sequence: TGTGCCAGCAGCCTGACTAGCGGGATTGATGAGCAGTTCTTC. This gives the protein CASSLTSGIDEQFF.

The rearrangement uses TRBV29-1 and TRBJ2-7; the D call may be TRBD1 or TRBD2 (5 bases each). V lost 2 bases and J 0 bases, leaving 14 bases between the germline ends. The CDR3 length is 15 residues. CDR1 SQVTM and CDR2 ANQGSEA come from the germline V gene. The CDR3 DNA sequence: TGCAGCGTTGAACTCTCCCGGGACGGCTCCTACGAGCAGTACTTC. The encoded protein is CSVELSRDGSYEQYF.

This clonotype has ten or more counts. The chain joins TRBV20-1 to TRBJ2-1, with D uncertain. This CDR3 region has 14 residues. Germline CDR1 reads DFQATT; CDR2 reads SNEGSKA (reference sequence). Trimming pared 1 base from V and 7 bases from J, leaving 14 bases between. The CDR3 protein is CSARVGPIINEQFF. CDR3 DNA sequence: TGCAGTGCTAGAGTAGGACCTATTATAAATGAGCAGTTCTTC.

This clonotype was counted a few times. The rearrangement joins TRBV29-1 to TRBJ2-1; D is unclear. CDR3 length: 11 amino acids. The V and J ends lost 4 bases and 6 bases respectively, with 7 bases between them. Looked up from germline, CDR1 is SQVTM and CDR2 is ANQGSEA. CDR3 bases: TGCAGCGTTGGGACCGTCAATGAGCAGTTCTTC. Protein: CSVGTVNEQFF.

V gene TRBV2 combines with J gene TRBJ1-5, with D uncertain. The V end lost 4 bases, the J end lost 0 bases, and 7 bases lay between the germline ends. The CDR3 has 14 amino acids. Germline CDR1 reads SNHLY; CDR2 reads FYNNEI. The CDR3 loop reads CASSVEYSNQPQHF. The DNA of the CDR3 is TGTGCCAGCAGTGTGGAATATAGCAATCAGCCCCAGCATTTT.

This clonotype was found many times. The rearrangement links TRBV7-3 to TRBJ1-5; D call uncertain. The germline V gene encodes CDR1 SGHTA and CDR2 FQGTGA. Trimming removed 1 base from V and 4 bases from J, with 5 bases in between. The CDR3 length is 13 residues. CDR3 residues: CASSLNANQPQHF. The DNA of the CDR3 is TGTGCCAGCAGCTTAAACGCTAATCAGCCCCAGCATTTT.

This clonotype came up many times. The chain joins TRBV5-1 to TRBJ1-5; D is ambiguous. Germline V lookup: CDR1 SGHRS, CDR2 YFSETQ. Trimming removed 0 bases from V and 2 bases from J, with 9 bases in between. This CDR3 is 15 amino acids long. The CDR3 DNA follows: TGCGCCAGCAGCTTGGAGGGTTGGGGCAATCAGCCCCAGCATTTT. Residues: CASSLEGWGNQPQHF. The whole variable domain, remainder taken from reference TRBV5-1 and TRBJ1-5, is KAGVTQTPRYLIKTRGQQVTLSCSPISGHRSVSWYQQTPGQGLQFLFEYFSETQRNKGNFPGRFSGRQFSNSRSEMNVSTLELGDSALYLCASSLEGWGNQPQHFGDGTRLSIL.

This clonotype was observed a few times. The CDR3 DNA sequence: TGTGCCAGCAGCTATACTAGCCCCGAGCAGTTCTTC. As protein: CASSYTSPEQFF. The chain uses TRBV11-2 and TRBJ2-1, with a tentative D call TRBD2 (6 bases). Germline-derived CDR1 and CDR2 are SGHAT and FQNNGV. Between the trimmed V and J ends, which lost 4 bases and 10 bases, there was a span of 11 bases. The CDR3 sequence is 12 residues long.

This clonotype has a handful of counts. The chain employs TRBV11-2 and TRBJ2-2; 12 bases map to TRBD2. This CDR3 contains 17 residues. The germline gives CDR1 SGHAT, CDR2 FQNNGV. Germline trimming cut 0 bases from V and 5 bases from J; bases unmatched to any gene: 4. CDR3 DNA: TGTGCCAGCAGCTTAGAGGGACTAGCGGGCGGGACCGGGGAGCTGTTTTTT. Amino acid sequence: CASSLEGLAGGTGELFF.

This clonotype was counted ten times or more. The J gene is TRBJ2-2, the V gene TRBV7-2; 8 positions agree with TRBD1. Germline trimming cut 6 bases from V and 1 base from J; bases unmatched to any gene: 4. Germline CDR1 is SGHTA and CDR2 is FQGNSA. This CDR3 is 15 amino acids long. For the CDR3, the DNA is TGTGCCAGCAGAACCGGGACAGGGAACACCGGGGAGCTGTTTTTT. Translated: CASRTGTGNTGELFF.

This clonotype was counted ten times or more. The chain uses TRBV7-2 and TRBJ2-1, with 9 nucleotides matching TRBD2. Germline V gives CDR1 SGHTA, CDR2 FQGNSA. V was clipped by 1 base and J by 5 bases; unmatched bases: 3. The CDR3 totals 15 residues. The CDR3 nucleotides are TGTGCCAGCAGCTTAGGGGGACTAGCAGACAATGAGCAGTTCTTC. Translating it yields CASSLGGLADNEQFF.

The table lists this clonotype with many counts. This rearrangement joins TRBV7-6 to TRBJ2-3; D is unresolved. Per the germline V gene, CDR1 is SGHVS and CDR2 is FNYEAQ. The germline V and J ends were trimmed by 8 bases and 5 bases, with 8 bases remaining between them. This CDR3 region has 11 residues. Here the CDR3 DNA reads TGTGCCAGCCTGAGGATAGATACGCAGTATTTT. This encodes CASLRIDTQYF.

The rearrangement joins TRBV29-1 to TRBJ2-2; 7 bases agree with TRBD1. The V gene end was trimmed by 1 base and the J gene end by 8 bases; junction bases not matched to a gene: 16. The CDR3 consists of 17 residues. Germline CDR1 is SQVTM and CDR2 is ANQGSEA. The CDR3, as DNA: TGCAGCGTTGAAGGGGTTACAGGGGCGGTCTTTCAGGGGGAGCTGTTTTTT. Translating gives CSVEGVTGAVFQGELFF.

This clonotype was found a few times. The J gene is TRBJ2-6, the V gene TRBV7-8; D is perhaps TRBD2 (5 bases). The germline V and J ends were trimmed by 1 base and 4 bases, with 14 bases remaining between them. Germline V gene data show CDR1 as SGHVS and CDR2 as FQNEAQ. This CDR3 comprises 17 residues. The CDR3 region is CASSLVEGAAGANVLTF. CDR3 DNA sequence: TGTGCCAGCAGCTTAGTTGAGGGTGCGGCCGGGGCCAACGTCCTGACTTTC. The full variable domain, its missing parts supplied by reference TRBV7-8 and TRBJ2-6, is GAGVSQSPRYKVAKRGQDVALRCDPISGHVSLFWYQQALGQGPEFLTYFQNEAQLDKSGLPSDRFFAERPEGSVSTLKIQRTQQEDSAVYLCASSLVEGAAGANVLTFGAGSRLTVL.

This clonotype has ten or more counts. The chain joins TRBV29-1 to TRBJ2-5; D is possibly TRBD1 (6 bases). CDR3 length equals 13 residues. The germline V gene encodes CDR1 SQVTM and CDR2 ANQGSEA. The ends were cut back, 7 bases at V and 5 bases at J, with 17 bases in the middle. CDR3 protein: CSAMTGDGETQYF. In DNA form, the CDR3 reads TGCAGCGCCATGACAGGAGATGGCGAGACCCAGTACTTC. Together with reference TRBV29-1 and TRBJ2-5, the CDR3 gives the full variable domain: SAVISQKPSRDICQRGTSLTIQCQVDSQVTMMFWYRQQPGQSLTLIATANQGSEATYESGFVIDKFPISRPNLTFSTLTVSNMSPEDSSIYLCSAMTGDGETQYFGPGTRLLVL.

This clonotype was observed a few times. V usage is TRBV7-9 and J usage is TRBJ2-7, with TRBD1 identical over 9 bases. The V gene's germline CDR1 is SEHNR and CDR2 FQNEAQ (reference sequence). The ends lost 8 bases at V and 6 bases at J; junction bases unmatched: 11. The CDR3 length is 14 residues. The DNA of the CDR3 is TGTGCCAGCCAACGTGGGGGACAGGGTTCCGAGCAGTACTTC. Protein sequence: CASQRGGQGSEQYF. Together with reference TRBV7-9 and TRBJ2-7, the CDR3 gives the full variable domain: DTGVSQNPRHKITKRGQNVTFRCDPISEHNRLYWYRQTLGQGPEFLTYFQNEAQLEKSRLLSDRFSAERPKGSFSTLEIQRTEQGDSAMYLCASQRGGQGSEQYFGPGTRLTVT.

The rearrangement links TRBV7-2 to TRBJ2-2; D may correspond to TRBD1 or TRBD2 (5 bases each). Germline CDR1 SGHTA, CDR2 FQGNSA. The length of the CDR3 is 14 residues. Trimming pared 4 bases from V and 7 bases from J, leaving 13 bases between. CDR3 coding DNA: TGTGCCAGCAGCTCAAGGACTGGGGGCGGGGAGCTGTTTTTT. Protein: CASSSRTGGGELFF.

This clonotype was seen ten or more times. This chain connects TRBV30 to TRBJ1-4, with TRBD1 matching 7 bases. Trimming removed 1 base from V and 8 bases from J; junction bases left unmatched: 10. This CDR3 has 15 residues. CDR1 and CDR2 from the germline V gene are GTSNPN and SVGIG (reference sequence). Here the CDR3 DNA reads TGTGCCTGGAGTGGTCGACAGGGTATAGGAGAAAAACTGTTTTTT. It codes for CAWSGRQGIGEKLFF.